The 15 T cell receptor beta chains listed next were all sequenced from one sample in a study of radiation and T cells in renal cell carcinoma. Some clones are missing from TCRdb's copy, which holds only in-frame ones; the method was immunoSEQ multiplex PCR. Counted here are 150,000 or so clones, roughly 83% occurring once; the ten biggest clones make up approximately 22%. Time point in this sample: baseline pretreatment blood. Regarding treatment: 15 Gy SBRT to primary tumor, nephrectomy 4 weeks later. The sequencing used blood, collected from a patient whose treatment included radiotherapy and nephrectomy. All receptors derive from a woman aged 45-59 years with renal cell carcinoma.

Details on this clone: Other DNA sequences within the sample encode an identical CDR3. J is TRBJ1-5 and V is TRBV4-3, with D uncertain. CDR1 and CDR2 from the germline V gene are LGHNA and YSLEER. Deletions cut 4 bases from V and 4 bases from J, with 8 bases between. The CDR3 consists of 13 residues. CDR3 sequence reads: CASSLGFNQPQHF. CDR3 nucleotides: TGCGCCAGCAGCCTCGGGTTTAATCAGCCCCAGCATTTT.

This clone was seen more than once but under ten times. This sequence joins TRBV19 and TRBJ2-7, with 8 nucleotides matching TRBD2. Germline V gives CDR1 LNHDA, CDR2 SQIVND (reference sequence). The ends lost 6 bases at V and 2 bases at J; junction bases unmatched: 6. The CDR3 contains 14 residues. In nucleotides, the CDR3 is TGTGCCAGTAGGAATAGCGGGGAAGCCTACGAGCAGTACTTC. Protein product: CASRNSGEAYEQYF.

This clone was observed many times. V gene TRBV14 combines with J gene TRBJ1-1, with D maybe TRBD1 (5 bases). The V gene lost 4 bases and the J gene lost 4 bases, with 10 bases spanning the gap. The CDR3 consists of 13 residues. Germline V gives CDR1 SGHDN, CDR2 FVKESK. CDR3 region: CASSRGVGTEAFF. CDR3 DNA: TGTGCCAGCAGCCGGGGGGTAGGCACTGAAGCTTTCTTT.

This clone was seen a single time. The chain combines TRBV12-5 with TRBJ1-2, with D perhaps matching TRBD1 (5 bases). Trimming removed 4 bases from V and 1 base from J, with 10 bases in between. There are 14 residues in the CDR3. The germline CDR1 and CDR2 sequences are LGHNT and FRNRAP. DNA for the CDR3: TGTGCTAGTGGTTGGGACGTCGGTAACTATGGCTACACCTTC. Amino acids: CASGWDVGNYGYTF.

The gene calls are TRBV27 and TRBJ1-2; no clear D gene. Germline CDR1 is MNHEY and CDR2 is SMNVEV (reference sequence). This CDR3 comprises 13 residues. The germline V and J ends were trimmed by 2 bases and 3 bases, with 7 bases remaining between them. In nucleotides, the CDR3 is TGTGCCAGCAGTTTAGAGGGAGACTATGGCTACACCTTC. Its translation: CASSLEGDYGYTF.

This chain uses TRBV9 with TRBJ2-2; no firm D call. CDR3 size: 14 residues. Trimming removed 0 bases from V and 7 bases from J, with 10 bases in between. Germline CDR1 reads SGDLS; CDR2 reads YYNGEE. The CDR3 sequence: CASSVEPLGGELFF. CDR3 nucleotide sequence: TGTGCCAGCAGCGTAGAACCCCTTGGCGGGGAGCTGTTTTTT.

This clone appeared a few times. The CDR3 spells CASSLEGSTDTQYF. In nucleotides, the CDR3 is TGTGCCAGCAGCTTAGAAGGCAGCACAGATACGCAGTATTTT. The V gene is TRBV7-9, the J gene TRBJ2-3; D is unclear. This CDR3 contains 14 residues. In germline, CDR1 is SEHNR, CDR2 FQNEAQ (reference sequence). V was pared by 1 base and J by 0 bases, with 5 bases between.

This chain connects TRBV28 to TRBJ1-1; perhaps TRBD1 as D (5 bases). This CDR3 has 15 amino acids. The germline CDR1 and CDR2 sequences are MDHEN and SYDVKM. The V gene lost 7 bases and the J gene lost 3 bases, with 18 bases spanning the gap. The CDR3: CASTYTGPRDTEAFF. The CDR3 region has the DNA TGTGCCAGCACCTACACGGGGCCGCGGGACACTGAAGCTTTCTTT.

This chain links TRBV5-4 with TRBJ1-1, with 9 bases matching TRBD1. J was trimmed by 1 base and V by 2 bases; bases with no gene match: 3. The CDR3 has 15 residues. CDR1 SGHNT and CDR2 YYREEE come from the germline V gene (reference sequence). The CDR3 loop is CASSLQGASNTEAFF. Here the CDR3 DNA reads TGTGCCAGCAGCTTACAGGGGGCCTCGAACACTGAAGCTTTCTTT.

The genes are TRBV7-9 and TRBJ2-7, with 11 nucleotides matching TRBD2. The trim removed 5 bases at V and 0 bases at J, leaving 6 bases unmatched. CDR1 is SEHNR, CDR2 FQNEAQ, per germline (reference sequence). The CDR3 is 16 amino acids. DNA for the CDR3: TGTGCCAGCAGCCCACTAGCGGGGGTACTCTCCTACGAGCAGTACTTC. Its translation: CASSPLAGVLSYEQYF.

The chain employs TRBV10-1 and TRBJ1-2; TRBD1 might be the D (6 bases). In germline, CDR1 is WNHNN, CDR2 SYGVQD (reference sequence). V gave up 2 bases and J gave up 2 bases, with 15 bases separating them. CDR3 size: 16 residues. The DNA for the CDR3 is TGCGCCAGCAGTGAGACCCGGGACACGGACAACTATGGCTACACCTTC. Amino acids: CASSETRDTDNYGYTF.

The chain couples TRBV7-9 to TRBJ2-7, with 7 bases fitting TRBD2. V shed 8 bases and J 4 bases; nucleotides not matched to a gene: 11. Germline CDR1 and CDR2: SEHNR and FQNEAQ (reference sequence). The CDR3 is 14 residues long. CDR3 sequence (DNA): TGTGCCAGCGGGCCGTTAGGCGGGAGTTACGAGCAGTACTTC. Translating it yields CASGPLGGSYEQYF.

The rearrangement links TRBV28 to TRBJ2-7, with 8 bases that match TRBD2. CDR3 length: 11 residues. Germline lookup yields CDR1 MDHEN and CDR2 SYDVKM. The CDR3 reads CGTSRPYEQYF. The CDR3 DNA sequence: TGTGGGACTAGCAGACCCTACGAGCAGTACTTC. The full variable domain, its missing parts supplied by reference TRBV28 and TRBJ2-7, is DVKVTQSSRYLVKRTGEKVFLECVQDMDHENMFWYRQDPGLGLRLIYFSYDVKMKEKGDIPEGYSVSREKKERFSLILESASTNQTSMYLCGTSRPYEQYFGPGTRLTVT.

The chain uses TRBV7-2 and TRBJ2-2; D is unclear. The CDR3 extends over 16 amino acids. The germline CDR1 and CDR2 sequences are SGHTA and FQGNSA. V dropped 4 bases and J dropped 3 bases, with 15 bases sitting between them. The CDR3: CASSSAPVGYTGELFF. DNA for the CDR3: TGTGCCAGCAGCTCTGCCCCGGTGGGTTACACCGGGGAGCTGTTTTTT. Full variable domain (remainder filled in from reference TRBV7-2 and TRBJ2-2): GAGVSQSPSNKVTEKGKDVELRCDPISGHTALYWYRQSLGQGLEFLIYFQGNSAPDKSGLPSDRFSAERTGGSVSTLTIQRTQQEDSAVYLCASSSAPVGYTGELFFGEGSRLTVL.

J is TRBJ2-7 and V is TRBV28; 8 bases fit TRBD1. This CDR3 is 16 amino acids long. Germline loops: CDR1 MDHEN, CDR2 SYDVKM. V shed 6 bases and J 3 bases; nucleotides not matched to a gene: 13. As DNA, the CDR3 is TGTGCCAGCAGCCAACCCGGACAGGGACTCATCTACGAGCAGTACTTC. The encoded protein is CASSQPGQGLIYEQYF.